This TCR beta chain was profiled in a study of shared clonotypes between healthy human individuals. Germline V gene sequence: CDR1 SGHTA, CDR2 FQGTGA. V was shortened by 2 bases and J by 3 bases, with 8 bases between the two germline ends. The CDR3 runs to 13 residues. Generated by immunoSEQ multiplex PCR, the TCRdb table keeps only in-frame clones and is missing some. The sample consists of 1 million to 1.2 million clones, 60% to 85% of them appearing once. The sample consisted of memory CD4+ T cells from PBMCs. Subset reported: CD45RA-negative fraction. The rearrangement uses TRBV7-3 and TRBJ2-7, with D unclear. The sequence was obtained from a man aged 18-30 years in good health. Some clones in this sample may be carry-over from other donors' samples. CDR3 amino acids: CASSLGPNYEQYF. The CDR3 coding sequence is TGTGCCAGCAGCTTAGGCCCGAACTACGAGCAGTACTTC.